Below are 12 T cell receptor beta chains sequenced from a single sample in a study of T cell changes during pregnancy in multiple sclerosis. TCRdb's copy holds only in-frame clones and misses some; the assay was immunoSEQ multiplex PCR. The sample has about 50,000 clones, roughly 92% seen once. Here the sequenced sample was CD4+ T cells from peripheral blood mononuclear cells, taken in the third trimester of pregnancy. The receptors originated from a female donor with multiple sclerosis, enrolled in a pregnancy study.

The chain links TRBV5-6 to TRBJ1-4; D remains unclear. Between the trimmed V and J ends, which lost 0 bases and 5 bases, there was a span of 5 bases. This CDR3 is built from 13 residues. The V gene's germline CDR1 is SGHDT and CDR2 YYEEEE. For the CDR3, the DNA is TGTGCCAGCAGCTTGGTCTCGAATGAAAAACTGTTTTTT. Amino acids: CASSLVSNEKLFF.

The rearrangement uses TRBV4-2 and TRBJ2-4, with 9 bases identical to TRBD1. CDR1 LGHNA and CDR2 YNFKEQ come from the germline V gene. The CDR3 runs 15 residues. V shed 4 bases, J shed 6 bases, and the junction held 7 bases outside the gene matches. In nucleotides, the CDR3 is TGTGCCAGCAGCCGAGAGGGACAGGGATTAAACATTCAGTACTTC. Protein sequence: CASSREGQGLNIQYF.

This clone appeared a single time. This sequence joins TRBV6-5 and TRBJ2-2; 8 bases match TRBD1. The J segment lost 5 bases and the V segment lost 5 bases, leaving 1 base of the junction unmatched. The CDR3 runs 13 residues. Germline assignment: CDR1 MNHEY and CDR2 SVGAGI. CDR3: CASSDRGTGELFF. The CDR3 coding sequence is TGTGCCAGCAGTGACAGGGGTACCGGGGAGCTGTTTTTT.

V gene TRBV7-3 combines with J gene TRBJ2-5; TRBD2 is a possible D gene (5 bases). CDR1 SGHTA and CDR2 FQGTGA come from the germline V gene. Between the trimmed V and J ends, which lost 5 bases and 2 bases, there was a span of 12 bases. This CDR3 spans 14 amino acids. The CDR3 reads CASSPQAAQETQYF. In DNA, the CDR3 is TGTGCCAGCAGCCCTCAAGCGGCGCAAGAGACCCAGTACTTC.

The chain uses TRBV4-2 and TRBJ1-1; D not resolved. Trimming removed 0 bases from V and 7 bases from J, with 9 bases in between. The CDR3 is 13 residues long. The V gene's germline CDR1 is LGHNA and CDR2 YNFKEQ. The CDR3 DNA sequence: TGTGCCAGCAGCCAAGATCTCGGAGATGAAGCTTTCTTT. This gives the protein CASSQDLGDEAFF.

The V call is TRBV4-2, the J call TRBJ2-5; 9 nucleotides align to TRBD1. Losses at the gene ends were 1 base for V and 5 bases for J; bases not matched to a gene: 2. The CDR3 contains 14 residues. From germline, CDR1 is LGHNA and CDR2 YNFKEQ. The CDR3: CASSQAGQGETQYF. CDR3 DNA: TGTGCCAGCAGCCAAGCGGGACAGGGCGAGACCCAGTACTTC.

J is TRBJ1-3 and V is TRBV6-4; 9 bases fit TRBD1. Germline loops: CDR1 MRHNA, CDR2 SNTAGT. V lost 8 bases, J lost 3 bases, and 2 bases stayed unmatched. The CDR3 length is 13 residues. The CDR3 region is CASQDRGGNTIYF. The CDR3, as DNA: TGTGCCAGCCAGGACAGGGGTGGAAACACCATATATTTT.

Comments on this clone: Sequence at one end of the junction differs from germline and may be a read error. Other DNA sequences in the same sample also yield this CDR3. The chain has TRBV5-1 and TRBJ2-1; the D gene is possibly TRBD2 (6 bases). The CDR3 is made up of 11 amino acids. In germline, CDR1 is SGHRS, CDR2 YFSETQ. The CDR3 DNA is TGCGCTAGCAGCCGGGAGACTGAGCAGTTCTTC. It specifies CASSRETEQFF.

The chain couples TRBV7-8 to TRBJ2-3; D not certain. Germline V lookup: CDR1 SGHVS, CDR2 FQNEAQ. The CDR3 runs 12 residues. Trimming took off 3 bases at V and 10 bases at J, with 11 bases between the two ends. The CDR3 sequence is CASSLASNPQYF. The DNA of the CDR3 is TGTGCCAGCAGCTTGGCTAGTAATCCGCAGTATTTT.

The rearrangement joins TRBV9 to TRBJ1-4, with TRBD1 matching 7 bases. V was pared by 0 bases and J by 8 bases, with 7 bases of the junction left unmatched. This CDR3 has 15 amino acids. Germline CDR1 SGDLS, CDR2 YYNGEE. CDR3 loop: CASSVGQGEREKLFF. The CDR3 DNA reads TGTGCCAGCAGCGTAGGGCAGGGGGAGAGGGAAAAACTGTTTTTT. The full variable domain, in which reference TRBV9 and TRBJ1-4 provide the parts outside the CDR3, is DSGVTQTPKHLITATGQRVTLRCSPRSGDLSVYWYQQSLDQGLQFLIQYYNGEERAKGNILERFSAQQFPDLHSELNLSSLELGDSALYFCASSVGQGEREKLFFGSGTQLSVL.

As to this clone: The sample holds other DNA sequences that translate to the same CDR3. The V gene is TRBV10-3, the J gene TRBJ1-3; D might be TRBD1 (6 bases). This CDR3 comprises 15 residues. The V gene lost 0 bases and the J gene lost 1 base, with 7 bases spanning the gap. Germline V gives CDR1 ENHRY, CDR2 SYGVKD. The chain's CDR3 is CAISESGGSGNTIYF. The CDR3 coding sequence is TGTGCCATCAGTGAGTCAGGGGGATCTGGAAACACCATATATTTT.

J is TRBJ1-1 and V is TRBV18; TRBD1 matches at 9 bases. Germline V gene lookup returns CDR1 KGHSH and CDR2 LQKENI. The CDR3 length is 15 residues. J was trimmed by 0 bases and V by 4 bases; bases with no gene match: 3. The CDR3 spells CASSRGQGMNTEAFF. The CDR3, as DNA: TGTGCCAGCTCACGTGGACAGGGGATGAACACTGAAGCTTTCTTT.